The present T cell receptor beta chain was sequenced within a study of blood T cell repertoires in COVID-19. The repertoire was sequenced with immunoSEQ multiplex PCR; TCRdb's copy has only in-frame clones and lacks some. This sample has approximately 190,000 clones, with just over 85% found just once. The table lists this clone with a few counts. Sequenced input: peripheral blood. This TCR was recovered from an elderly man with acute or convalescent COVID-19.

The CDR3 DNA is TGTGCCAGCAGTTACTCGCCGACTAGCGGGAGCATGCGGACCGGGGAGCTGTTTTTT. It encodes CASSYSPTSGSMRTGELFF. V and J are TRBV6-2 or TRBV6-3 and TRBJ2-2, with 12 bases lining up with TRBD2. The germline CDR1 and CDR2 sequences are MNHEY and SVGEGT. V lost 0 bases to trimming and J lost 5 bases; unmatched junction nucleotides: 10. CDR3 size: 19 residues.